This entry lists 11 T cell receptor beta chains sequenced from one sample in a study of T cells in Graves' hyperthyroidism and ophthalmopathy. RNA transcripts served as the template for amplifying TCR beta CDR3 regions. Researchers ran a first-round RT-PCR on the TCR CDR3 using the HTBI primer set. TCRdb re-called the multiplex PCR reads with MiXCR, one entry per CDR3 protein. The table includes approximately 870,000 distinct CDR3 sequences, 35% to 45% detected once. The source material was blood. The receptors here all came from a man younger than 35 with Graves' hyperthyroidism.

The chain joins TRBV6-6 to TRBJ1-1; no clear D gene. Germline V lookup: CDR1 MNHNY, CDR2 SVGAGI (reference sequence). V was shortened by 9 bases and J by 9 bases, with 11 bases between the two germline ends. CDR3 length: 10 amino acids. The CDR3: CASRWGKAFF. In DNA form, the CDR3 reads TGTGCCAGTAGATGGGGTAAAGCTTTCTTT.

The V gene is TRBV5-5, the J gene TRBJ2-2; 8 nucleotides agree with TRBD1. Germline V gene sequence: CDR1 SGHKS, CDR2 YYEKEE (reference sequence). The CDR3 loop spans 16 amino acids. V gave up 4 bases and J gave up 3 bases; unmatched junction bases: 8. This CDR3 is CASSQTSGGYTGELFF. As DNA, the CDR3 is TGTGCCAGCAGCCAAACCTCAGGGGGCTACACCGGGGAGCTGTTTTTT.

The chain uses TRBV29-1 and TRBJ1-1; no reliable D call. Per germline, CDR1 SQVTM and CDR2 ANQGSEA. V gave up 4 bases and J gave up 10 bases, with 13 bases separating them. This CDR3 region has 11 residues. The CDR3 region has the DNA TGCAGCGTTGCCGCCCTTAGAGGAGCTTTCTTT. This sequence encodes CSVAALRGAFF.

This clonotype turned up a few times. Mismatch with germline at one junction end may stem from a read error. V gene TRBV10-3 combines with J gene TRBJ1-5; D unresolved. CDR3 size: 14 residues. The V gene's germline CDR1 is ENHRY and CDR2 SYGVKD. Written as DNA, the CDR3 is TGTGCCAGCAGTGTCGCGCTAGGCAATCAGCCCCAGCATTTT. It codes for CASSVALGNQPQHF.

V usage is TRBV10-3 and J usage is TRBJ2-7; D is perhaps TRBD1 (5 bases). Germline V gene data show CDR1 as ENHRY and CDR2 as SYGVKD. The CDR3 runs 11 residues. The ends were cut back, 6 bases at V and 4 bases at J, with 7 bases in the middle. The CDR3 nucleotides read TGTGCCATCAGGACAGATTACGAGCAGTACTTC. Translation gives CAIRTDYEQYF.

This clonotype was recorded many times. The CDR3: CATSSSRTGSYEQYF. Written as DNA, the CDR3 is TGTGCCACCAGCAGCTCTAGGACAGGCTCCTACGAGCAGTACTTC. The rearrangement uses TRBV15 and TRBJ2-7, with 7 nucleotides matching TRBD1. The ends lost 3 bases at V and 0 bases at J; junction bases unmatched: 5. The length of the CDR3 is 15 residues. The V gene's germline CDR1 is LNHNV and CDR2 YYDKDF (reference sequence).

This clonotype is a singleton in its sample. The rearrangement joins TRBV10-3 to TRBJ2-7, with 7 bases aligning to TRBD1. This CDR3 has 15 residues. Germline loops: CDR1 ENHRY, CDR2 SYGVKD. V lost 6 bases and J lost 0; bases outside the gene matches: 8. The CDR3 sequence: CAIREHRDSSYEQYF. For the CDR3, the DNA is TGTGCCATCAGAGAGCACCGGGACAGCTCCTACGAGCAGTACTTC.

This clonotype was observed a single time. The CDR3 nucleotides are TGTGCCAGCAGCTCGAGTCTGGGGGTAAACACTGAAGCTTTCTTT. As protein: CASSSSLGVNTEAFF. This rearrangement joins TRBV7-9 to TRBJ1-1; possibly TRBD1 for D (5 bases). Trimming pared 4 bases from V and 2 bases from J, leaving 14 bases between. The germline V gene encodes CDR1 SEHNR and CDR2 FQNEAQ (reference sequence). CDR3 length: 15 amino acids.

CDR3 DNA: TGCGCCAGCAGCGTCGCGGGCGGTGCCGGTGTTGAGCAGTACTTC. Its translation is CASSVAGGAGVEQYF. The rearrangement links TRBV5-1 to TRBJ2-7; perhaps TRBD2 as D (5 bases). The CDR3 contains 15 residues. Trimming cost V 4 bases and J 7 bases, with 21 bases left between them. Germline CDR1 and CDR2: SGHRS and YFSETQ.

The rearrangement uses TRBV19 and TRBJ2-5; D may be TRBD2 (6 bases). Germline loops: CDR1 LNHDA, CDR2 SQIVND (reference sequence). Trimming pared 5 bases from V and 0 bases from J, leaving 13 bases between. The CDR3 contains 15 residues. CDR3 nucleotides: TGTGCCAGTAGTCTCCTAGGAGGGTACCAAGAGACCCAGTACTTC. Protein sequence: CASSLLGGYQETQYF.

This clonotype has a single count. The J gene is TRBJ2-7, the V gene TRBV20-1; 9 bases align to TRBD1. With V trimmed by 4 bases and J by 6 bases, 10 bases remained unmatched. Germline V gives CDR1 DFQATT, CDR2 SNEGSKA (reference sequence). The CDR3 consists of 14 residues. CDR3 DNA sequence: TGCAGTGCTACTAGGACAGGGGATAGGGGCGAGCAGTACTTC. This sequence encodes CSATRTGDRGEQYF.